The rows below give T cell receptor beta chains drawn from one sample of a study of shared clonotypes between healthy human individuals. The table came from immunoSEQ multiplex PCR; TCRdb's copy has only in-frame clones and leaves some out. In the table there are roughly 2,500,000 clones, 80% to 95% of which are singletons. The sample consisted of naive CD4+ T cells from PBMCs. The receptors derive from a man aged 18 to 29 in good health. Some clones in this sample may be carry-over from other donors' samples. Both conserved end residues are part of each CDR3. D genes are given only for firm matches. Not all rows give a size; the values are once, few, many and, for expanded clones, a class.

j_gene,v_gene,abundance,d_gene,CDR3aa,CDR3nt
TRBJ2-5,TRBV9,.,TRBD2,CASSVDGGSAQETQYF,TGTGCCAGCAGCGTAGATGGCGGGAGCGCCCAGGAGACCCAGTACTTC
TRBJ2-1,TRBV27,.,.,CASSGPGSGVYNEQFF,TGTGCCAGCAGTGGGCCCGGGAGCGGAGTCTACAATGAGCAGTTCTTC
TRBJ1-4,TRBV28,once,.,CASSLSFTNEKLFF,TGTGCCAGCAGTTTAAGTTTTACTAATGAAAAACTGTTTTTT
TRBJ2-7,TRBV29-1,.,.,CSVGYWTRTAYEQYF,TGCAGCGTTGGGTACTGGACTAGGACAGCCTACGAGCAGTACTTC
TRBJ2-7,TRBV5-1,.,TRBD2,CASSLVVAGAYEQYF,TGCGCCAGCAGCTTGGTAGTCGCGGGAGCCTACGAGCAGTACTTC
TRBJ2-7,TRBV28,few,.,CASSQSSYEQYF,TGTGCCAGCAGTCAAAGCTCCTACGAGCAGTACTTC
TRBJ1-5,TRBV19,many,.,CASSIGRPQPQHF,TGTGCCAGTAGTATAGGTAGACCGCAGCCCCAGCATTTT
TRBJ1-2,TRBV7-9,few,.,CASTPMGQDYGYTF,TGTGCCAGCACCCCCATGGGGCAAGACTATGGCTACACCTTC
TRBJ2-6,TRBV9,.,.,CASSVSGSGANVLTF,TGTGCCAGCAGCGTATCAGGGTCCGGGGCCAACGTCCTGACTTTC
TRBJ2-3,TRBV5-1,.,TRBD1,CASNQLGTGSTDTQYF,TGCGCCAGCAATCAGCTCGGGACAGGGTCAACAGATACGCAGTATTTT
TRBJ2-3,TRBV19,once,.,CASSIDGEGGTDTQYF,TGTGCCAGTAGTATAGATGGTGAAGGGGGCACAGATACGCAGTATTTT
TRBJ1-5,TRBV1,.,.,CTSRDRGNQPQHF,TGCACCAGCAGGGACAGGGGCAATCAGCCCCAGCATTTT
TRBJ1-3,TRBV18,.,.,CASSPGQGTYSGNTIYF,TGTGCCAGCTCACCCGGCCAGGGGACCTACTCTGGAAACACCATATATTTT
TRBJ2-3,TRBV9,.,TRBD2,CASSPGTITDTQYF,TGTGCCAGCAGCCCAGGGACTATCACAGATACGCAGTATTTT
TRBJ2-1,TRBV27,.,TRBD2,CASSGAGLGSYNEQFF,TGTGCCAGCAGTGGTGCGGGACTAGGGTCCTACAATGAGCAGTTCTTC